These 21 T cell receptor beta chains originate from one sample sequenced in a study of T cells in localized non-small cell lung cancer. Only in-frame clones appear in the TCRdb table, and some are missing; sequencing was by immunoSEQ multiplex PCR. The sample holds some 19,000 clones, around nine tenths seen once. The sample here was peripheral blood, taken before any cancer treatment. The receptor set was obtained from a male donor older than 55 with stage I squamous cell lung carcinoma.

CDR3: CAWSVPRTRYTYEQYF. CDR3 nucleotide sequence: TGTGCCTGGAGTGTACCTCGGACACGGTATACCTACGAGCAGTACTTC. This chain connects TRBV30 to TRBJ2-7; D might be TRBD1 (5 bases). Germline CDR1 GTSNPN, CDR2 SVGIG (reference sequence). Trimming stripped 0 bases from V and 2 bases from J, with 17 bases between. The CDR3 consists of 16 residues.

This clone was detected a few times. This chain uses TRBV7-3 with TRBJ1-3; D is ambiguous. The germline gives CDR1 SGHTA, CDR2 FQGTGA. CDR3 length equals 16 residues. V dropped 0 bases and J dropped 4 bases, with 13 bases sitting between them. CDR3 sequence (DNA): TGTGCCAGCAGCTTAACCCCGGCCAGCTTAGGAAACACCATATATTTT. It specifies CASSLTPASLGNTIYF.

The chain uses TRBV4-2 and TRBJ1-4, with D possibly being TRBD1 (5 bases). CDR3 length: 14 residues. V lost 8 bases and J lost 8, with 18 bases in between. CDR1 and CDR2 from the germline V gene are LGHNA and YNFKEQ. CDR3 amino acids: CASRPGGVDEKLFF. The CDR3 DNA sequence: TGTGCCAGCCGACCCGGAGGGGTTGACGAAAAACTGTTTTTT.

This chain connects TRBV19 to TRBJ1-4; weak D call: TRBD1 (6 bases). V shed 5 bases and J shed 4 bases, with 14 bases lying between them. Germline V gene sequence: CDR1 LNHDA, CDR2 SQIVND (reference sequence). This CDR3 has 15 residues. CDR3 region: CASSPQGNGNEKLFF. In DNA form, the CDR3 reads TGTGCCAGTAGTCCACAGGGTAATGGTAATGAAAAACTGTTTTTT. Looking up the rest from reference TRBV19 and TRBJ1-4 gives the full variable domain: DGGITQSPKYLFRKEGQNVTLSCEQNLNHDAMYWYRQDPGQGLRLIYYSQIVNDFQKGDIAEGYSVSREKKESFPLTVTSAQKNPTAFYLCASSPQGNGNEKLFFGSGTQLSVL.

The gene calls are TRBV9 and TRBJ2-1; D not certain. The CDR3 is 14 residues long. Between the trimmed V and J ends, which lost 1 base and 2 bases, there was a span of 7 bases. CDR1 is SGDLS, CDR2 YYNGEE, per germline. The CDR3 loop is CASSVSDTYNEQFF. CDR3 bases: TGTGCCAGCAGCGTATCCGATACCTACAATGAGCAGTTCTTC.

V gene TRBV7-2 combines with J gene TRBJ1-5, with TRBD1 as a possible D gene (5 bases). In germline, CDR1 is SGHTA, CDR2 FQGNSA. There are 14 residues in the CDR3. Trimming left V 5 bases short and J 5 bases short, with 13 bases between. CDR3 sequence reads: CASSLGGAYQPQHF. DNA for the CDR3: TGTGCCAGCAGCCTTGGAGGGGCCTATCAGCCCCAGCATTTT.

J is TRBJ2-7 and V is TRBV5-8, with 9 bases fitting TRBD1. The V gene end was trimmed by 3 bases and the J gene end by 7 bases; junction bases not matched to a gene: 5. Germline CDR1 reads SGHTS; CDR2 reads YDEGEE. This CDR3 is built from 13 residues. This CDR3 reads CASSYRDREEQYF. The CDR3 bases are TGTGCCAGCAGCTATCGGGACAGGGAAGAGCAGTACTTC.

The J gene is TRBJ2-2, the V gene TRBV6-5; D unclear. This CDR3 has 14 residues. CDR1 and CDR2 from the germline V gene are MNHEY and SVGAGI. The V end was cut by 6 bases, the J end by 2 bases, with 10 bases between. CDR3 protein: CASRLLSNTGELFF. The DNA for the CDR3 is TGTGCCAGCAGGCTCTTATCCAACACCGGGGAGCTGTTTTTT.

The chain has TRBV7-2 and TRBJ2-1, with D possibly TRBD2 on 6 matching bases. This CDR3 is built from 11 residues. V gave up 8 bases and J gave up 9 bases, with 11 bases separating them. The germline gives CDR1 SGHTA, CDR2 FQGNSA. DNA of the CDR3: TGTGCCAGCCGCCGAGCGGGTGAGCAGTTCTTC. This sequence encodes CASRRAGEQFF.

This sequence joins TRBV6-5 and TRBJ2-7; D unclear. V was clipped by 6 bases and J by 4 bases, with 19 bases between them. CDR1 is MNHEY and CDR2 is SVGAGI in the germline V gene. The CDR3 is 15 amino acids. This CDR3 is CASSLPVGGSYEQYF. DNA of the CDR3: TGTGCCAGCAGCCTCCCGGTCGGCGGATCATACGAGCAGTACTTC.

This chain joins TRBV19 and TRBJ1-5, with a weak D call TRBD1 (5 bases). Germline-derived CDR1 and CDR2 are LNHDA and SQIVND (reference sequence). The CDR3 spans 13 residues. The germline V and J ends were trimmed by 7 bases and 7 bases, with 14 bases remaining between them. The CDR3 nucleotides are TGTGCCAGTAAACGGCAGGAGGGGCAGCCCCAGCATTTT. Protein product: CASKRQEGQPQHF.

This clone was counted once. The chain employs TRBV7-2 and TRBJ2-5; unclear D gene. V lost 5 bases, J lost 3 bases, and 10 bases lay in between. There are 13 residues in the CDR3. Germline lookup yields CDR1 SGHTA and CDR2 FQGNSA. The CDR3 protein is CASSRYLEETQYF. DNA for the CDR3: TGTGCCAGCAGCCGTTACCTTGAAGAGACCCAGTACTTC.

This rearrangement joins TRBV4-1 to TRBJ2-5; tentative D call: TRBD2 (6 bases). Between the trimmed V and J ends, which lost 10 bases and 2 bases, there was a span of 11 bases. Germline CDR1 and CDR2: MGHRA and YSYEKL. The CDR3 spans 12 residues. CDR3 sequence: CATGTPQETQYF. DNA for the CDR3: TGCGCCACCGGGACTCCTCAAGAGACCCAGTACTTC.

Here the CDR3 reads CASSLQVPGSQPQHF. The CDR3 region has the DNA TGTGCCAGTAGCCTTCAGGTCCCCGGCAGTCAGCCCCAGCATTTT. The chain combines TRBV19 with TRBJ1-5, with D unresolved. Germline values: CDR1 LNHDA, CDR2 SQIVND (reference sequence). This CDR3 spans 15 amino acids. Trimming took off 6 bases at V and 6 bases at J, with 18 bases between the two ends.

The chain uses TRBV6-1 and TRBJ2-2, with D unclear. The CDR3 runs to 14 residues. The germline CDR1 and CDR2 sequences are MNHNS and SASEGT. V lost 6 bases to trimming and J lost 1 base, with 9 bases between them. Here the CDR3 reads CASRFQRNTGELFF. As DNA, the CDR3 is TGTGCCAGCAGGTTCCAACGGAACACCGGGGAGCTGTTTTTT.

The rearrangement uses TRBV29-1 and TRBJ2-2; 8 bases are a match to TRBD1. In germline, CDR1 is SQVTM, CDR2 ANQGSEA. With V trimmed by 4 bases and J by 4 bases, 5 bases remained unmatched. This CDR3 has 14 amino acids. The CDR3 DNA reads TGCAGCGTTGCACGGACAGGGACCACCGGGGAGCTGTTTTTT. Translating gives CSVARTGTTGELFF.

The V gene is TRBV10-2, the J gene TRBJ2-1; D is possibly TRBD2 (5 bases). Germline V gives CDR1 WSHSY, CDR2 SAAADI. This CDR3 has 14 amino acids. V was shortened by 6 bases and J by 9 bases, with 18 bases between the two germline ends. In DNA, the CDR3 is TGCGCCAGCAGAGACTACCTTTTTTATGGTGAGCAGTTCTTC. Its translation is CASRDYLFYGEQFF.

The gene calls are TRBV6-1 and TRBJ1-1; D gene uncertain. Germline loops: CDR1 MNHNS, CDR2 SASEGT. CDR3 length: 15 amino acids. The V end lost 2 bases, the J end lost 10 bases, and 20 bases lay between the germline ends. CDR3 in DNA: TGTGCCAGCAGTGAACTTGCCGAGGTCTATATGGGAGCTTTCTTT. Translation: CASSELAEVYMGAFF.

V gene TRBV7-3 combines with J gene TRBJ2-7; D is perhaps TRBD2 (5 bases). The CDR3 is 13 amino acids. Germline V gene data show CDR1 as SGHTA and CDR2 as FQGTGA. V was shortened by 2 bases and J by 2 bases, with 7 bases between the two germline ends. The chain's CDR3 is CASSLVEAYEQYF. Here the CDR3 DNA reads TGTGCCAGCAGCTTAGTGGAGGCCTACGAGCAGTACTTC.

CDR3 protein: CAISETAGDTEAFF. The CDR3 DNA reads as TGTGCCATCAGTGAGACAGCGGGGGACACTGAAGCTTTCTTT. The chain employs TRBV10-3 and TRBJ1-1, with a tentative D call TRBD1 (5 bases). Trimming took 2 bases from V and 3 from J, leaving 10 bases between them. The CDR3 is 14 residues long. Germline V gene data show CDR1 as ENHRY and CDR2 as SYGVKD.

This chain links TRBV6-1 with TRBJ2-3, with 7 bases aligning to TRBD2. In germline, CDR1 is MNHNS, CDR2 SASEGT. The CDR3 runs 15 residues. V lost 8 bases and J lost 2; bases outside the gene matches: 10. The CDR3 is CASGGGLAATDTQYF. The CDR3 DNA reads TGTGCCAGCGGGGGAGGTCTAGCGGCCACAGATACGCAGTATTTT.